This is a list of T cell receptor beta chains from one sample in a study of a mutant IDH1 vaccine in newly diagnosed glioma. The antigens for these receptors are not known. Sequencing was performed with immunoSEQ multiplex PCR; in TCRdb, only in-frame clones are kept and a portion is missing. The sample contains about 60,000 clones, approximately 87% of which appear only once. This specimen consisted of PBMCs, obtained from a glioma patient whose treatment included an IDH1 peptide vaccine. These receptors all stem from a man aged 40-55 years with glioma. Each CDR3 is given with its conserved first and last residue. D genes are given only for firm matches. Expanded clones get a size class; other rows say once, few or many, or leave the size out.

TRBD1	TRBJ1-2	NA	TRBV7-9	CASMEGGRTYTF	TGTGCCAGCATGGAAGGGGGCAGGACCTACACCTTC
NA	TRBJ1-2	NA	TRBV5-4	CASSLVSSGSNYGYTF	TGTGCCAGCAGCTTGGTCAGTTCGGGGTCTAACTATGGCTACACCTTC
TRBD2	TRBJ2-3	NA	TRBV7-2	CASSLMAAGGQGGTDTQYF	TGTGCCAGCAGTCTTATGGCAGCGGGAGGGCAGGGTGGGACAGATACGCAGTATTTT
TRBD1	TRBJ2-1	NA	TRBV5-1	CASSWDRVLYNEQFF	TGCGCCAGCAGCTGGGACAGGGTACTTTACAATGAGCAGTTCTTC
NA	TRBJ1-4	NA	TRBV2	CASGVGPDIGGF	TGTGCCAGTGGGGTGGGTCCCGATATCGGGGGTTTT
NA	TRBJ1-1	once	TRBV5-4	CASSLGGDTEAFF	TGTGCCAGCAGCTTGGGGGGAGACACTGAAGCTTTCTTT
NA	TRBJ1-5	NA	TRBV6-5	CASSYSSNQPQHF	TGTGCCAGCAGTTACTCCAGCAATCAGCCCCAGCATTTT
NA	TRBJ2-5	NA	TRBV28	CASSGIQETQYF	TGTGCCAGCAGTGGGATACAAGAGACCCAGTACTTC
NA	TRBJ2-3	NA	TRBV21-1	CASSKTDTQYF	TGTGCCAGCAGCAAAACAGATACGCAGTATTTT
TRBD1	TRBJ2-7	few	TRBV19	CASSRKLQGNYEQYF	TGTGCCAGTAGTAGGAAACTACAGGGGAACTACGAGCAGTACTTC
NA	TRBJ2-2	NA	TRBV7-6	CASSLGLDTGELFF	TGTGCCAGCAGCTTGGGACTTGACACCGGGGAGCTGTTTTTT
NA	TRBJ2-7	NA	TRBV7-9	CASSAELAATPYEQYF	TGTGCCAGCAGCGCGGAACTAGCCGCTACGCCATACGAGCAGTACTTC
NA	TRBJ2-3	NA	TRBV6-1	CASSVSTSTDTQYF	TGTGCCAGCAGTGTTAGTACTAGCACAGATACGCAGTATTTT
TRBD1	TRBJ1-4	NA	TRBV7-9	CASSLGGQFNEKLFF	TGTGCCAGCAGCTTAGGGGGACAGTTCAATGAAAAACTGTTTTTT
TRBD1	TRBJ1-5	NA	TRBV5-1	CASSSGQGFGQPQHF	TGCGCCAGCAGCTCGGGACAGGGATTTGGTCAGCCCCAGCATTTT
TRBD2	TRBJ2-7	once	TRBV29-1	CSVGTSGYEQYF	TGCAGCGTTGGGACTAGCGGATACGAGCAGTACTTC
NA	TRBJ2-7	NA	TRBV19	CASSIQGRKPYEQYF	TGTGCCAGTAGTATCCAGGGGAGAAAACCCTACGAGCAGTACTTC
TRBD1	TRBJ2-7	NA	TRBV5-1	CASSLDPTGGSEQYF	TGCGCCAGCAGCTTGGACCCTACAGGGGGCAGCGAGCAGTACTTC
NA	TRBJ1-1	NA	TRBV27	CASSLFGEGTEAFF	TGTGCCAGCAGTTTATTCGGGGAGGGCACTGAAGCTTTCTTT
NA	TRBJ1-3	NA	TRBV9	CASSSRGGFGNTIYF	TGTGCCAGCAGCTCTAGGGGGGGTTTCGGAAACACCATATATTTT
NA	TRBJ2-7	NA	TRBV13	CASSMPGRYEQYF	TGTGCCAGCAGCATGCCGGGACGCTACGAGCAGTACTTC
TRBD2	TRBJ2-1	few	TRBV6-1	CASSDGTRPSEQFF	TGTGCCAGCAGTGACGGGACTAGGCCGTCTGAGCAGTTCTTC
TRBD2	TRBJ2-7	NA	TRBV7-6	CASSVNSGRGHEQYF	TGTGCCAGCAGCGTAAATAGCGGGAGAGGGCACGAGCAGTACTTC
NA	TRBJ2-5	NA	TRBV5-4	CASRHRLQETQYF	TGTGCCAGCAGGCACAGGCTGCAAGAGACCCAGTACTTC
TRBD1	TRBJ1-2	NA	TRBV27	CASRRRGLDGYTF	TGTGCCAGCAGACGGAGGGGGCTTGATGGCTACACCTTC
NA	TRBJ2-7	NA	TRBV19	CASKNSGRSSYEQYF	TGTGCCAGTAAGAACAGCGGGCGCAGCTCCTACGAGCAGTACTTC
TRBD1	TRBJ2-7	NA	TRBV19	CASSIGQGFDEQYF	TGTGCCAGTAGTATAGGACAGGGATTCGACGAGCAGTACTTC
TRBD1	TRBJ2-7	few	TRBV7-7	CASSPGTGGHNEQYF	TGTGCTAGCAGCCCCGGGACAGGGGGGCACAACGAGCAGTACTTC
TRBD1	TRBJ2-7	once	TRBV14	CASSLKRGQGATYEQYF	TGTGCCAGCAGCCTCAAACGGGGGCAGGGGGCGACTTACGAGCAGTACTTC
NA	TRBJ2-7	NA	TRBV27	CASSFVGRGENEQYF	TGTGCCAGCAGTTTCGTTGGCAGGGGGGAGAACGAGCAGTACTTC
TRBD1	TRBJ1-4	NA	TRBV18	CASSRAAGGDEKLFF	TGTGCCAGCTCAAGAGCAGCAGGGGGCGATGAAAAACTGTTTTTT
NA	TRBJ1-2	NA	TRBV21-1	CASSQGGRDGYTF	TGTGCCAGCAGCCAGGGGGGAAGGGATGGCTACACCTTC
NA	TRBJ1-2	NA	TRBV6-5	CASSYGRASLGYTF	TGTGCCAGCAGTTACGGGCGGGCGTCGTTGGGCTACACCTTC
NA	TRBJ1-1	few	TRBV7-2	CASSFPPASNAFF	TGTGCCAGCAGCTTCCCCCCGGCGTCGAACGCTTTCTTT
NA	TRBJ2-2	NA	TRBV7-2	CASSPQLTNTGELFF	TGTGCCAGCAGCCCCCAGCTTACGAACACCGGGGAGCTGTTTTTT
TRBD1	TRBJ1-3	NA	TRBV18	CASRTGSSGNTIYF	TGTGCCAGCAGGACAGGCAGCTCTGGAAACACCATATATTTT
TRBD2	TRBJ2-7	NA	TRBV27	CASSSKGLAGGEQYF	TGTGCCAGCAGTTCGAAGGGACTAGCGGGAGGCGAGCAGTACTTC
NA	TRBJ2-2	NA	TRBV10-3	CAISERGNTGELFF	TGTGCCATCAGTGAGCGGGGAAACACCGGGGAGCTGTTTTTT
TRBD2	TRBJ2-3	NA	TRBV5-4	CASSLEGGRTTDTQYF	TGTGCCAGCAGCTTGGAGGGCGGGAGGACTACAGATACGCAGTATTTT
TRBD2	TRBJ2-3	once	TRBV25-1	CASSEGQRDTDTQYF	TGTGCCAGCAGTGAAGGCCAGCGGGACACAGATACGCAGTATTTT
NA	TRBJ1-5	NA	TRBV28	CASSSGQGRQPQHF	TGTGCCAGCAGTTCGGGGCAGGGTCGACAGCCCCAGCATTTT
NA	TRBJ2-7	NA	TRBV11-1	CASSFSTRTEQYF	TGTGCCAGCAGCTTTTCAACCCGAACCGAGCAGTACTTC
NA	TRBJ1-1	once	TRBV29-1	CSVRVGAGDTEAFF	TGCAGCGTTCGCGTAGGGGCGGGTGACACTGAAGCTTTCTTT
NA	TRBJ2-7	NA	TRBV18	CASSFPGRSYEQYF	TGTGCCAGCTCATTCCCAGGGCGCTCCTACGAGCAGTACTTC
TRBD2	TRBJ2-5	NA	TRBV14	CASSQGLAKQETQYF	TGTGCCAGCAGCCAGGGACTAGCGAAGCAAGAGACCCAGTACTTC
NA	TRBJ1-3	NA	TRBV5-1	CASSLASRGSGNTIYF	TGCGCCAGCAGCTTGGCCTCCAGGGGCTCTGGAAACACCATATATTTT
TRBD2	TRBJ2-3	NA	TRBV6-1	CASSEQAGPSTDTQYF	TGTGCCAGCAGTGAACAAGCGGGGCCTAGCACAGATACGCAGTATTTT
TRBD1	TRBJ1-1	NA	TRBV6-4	CASRAGQGTEAFF	TGTGCCAGCAGGGCTGGACAGGGCACTGAAGCTTTCTTT
NA	TRBJ2-1	NA	TRBV5-1	CASSPQRASYNEQFF	TGCGCCAGCAGCCCCCAGAGGGCCTCCTACAATGAGCAGTTCTTC
TRBD1	TRBJ2-5	NA	TRBV5-1	CASSLVMGQGRQETQYF	TGCGCCAGCAGCTTGGTGATGGGACAGGGAAGACAAGAGACCCAGTACTTC
NA	TRBJ2-7	once	TRBV5-1	CASSLGGVANTYEQYF	TGCGCCAGCAGTTTGGGAGGAGTCGCTAATACCTACGAGCAGTACTTC
NA	TRBJ2-3	NA	TRBV9	CASGAGRDTDTQYF	TGTGCCTCAGGGGCAGGAAGGGACACAGATACGCAGTATTTT
TRBD1	TRBJ2-1	NA	TRBV19	CASSKDRGVYNEQFF	TGTGCCAGTAGTAAGGACAGGGGGGTCTACAATGAGCAGTTCTTC